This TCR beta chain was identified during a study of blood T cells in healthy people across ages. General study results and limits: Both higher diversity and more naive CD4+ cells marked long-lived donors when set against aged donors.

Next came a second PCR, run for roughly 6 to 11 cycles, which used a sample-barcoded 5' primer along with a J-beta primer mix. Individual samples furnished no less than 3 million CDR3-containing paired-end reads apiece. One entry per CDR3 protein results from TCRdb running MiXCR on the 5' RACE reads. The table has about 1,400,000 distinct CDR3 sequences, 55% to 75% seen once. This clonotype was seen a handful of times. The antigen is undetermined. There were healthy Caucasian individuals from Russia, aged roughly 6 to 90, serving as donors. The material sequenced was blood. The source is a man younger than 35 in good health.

The CDR3 spells CAISDQSTEAFF. CDR3 bases: TGTGCCATCAGTGATCAATCCACTGAAGCTTTCTTT. The chain recombines TRBV10-3 with TRBJ1-1, with D unclear. This CDR3 comprises 12 residues. With 3 bases removed from V and 4 bases from J, the gap between germline ends came to 6 bases. Germline V lookup: CDR1 ENHRY, CDR2 SYGVKD.